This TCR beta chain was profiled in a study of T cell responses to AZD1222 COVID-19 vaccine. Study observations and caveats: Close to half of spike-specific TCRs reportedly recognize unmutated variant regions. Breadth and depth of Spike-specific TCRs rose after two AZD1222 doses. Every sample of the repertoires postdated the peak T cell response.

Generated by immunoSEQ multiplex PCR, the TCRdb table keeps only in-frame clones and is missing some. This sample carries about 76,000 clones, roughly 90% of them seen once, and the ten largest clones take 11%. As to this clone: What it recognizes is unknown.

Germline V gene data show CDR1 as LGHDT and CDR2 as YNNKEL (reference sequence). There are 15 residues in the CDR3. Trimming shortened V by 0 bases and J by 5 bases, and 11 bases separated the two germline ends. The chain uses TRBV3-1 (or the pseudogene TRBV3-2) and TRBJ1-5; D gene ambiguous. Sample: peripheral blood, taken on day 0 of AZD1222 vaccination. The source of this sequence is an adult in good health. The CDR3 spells CASSQDRRPDQPQHF. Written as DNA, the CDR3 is TGTGCCAGCAGCCAAGACAGGCGCCCGGATCAGCCCCAGCATTTT.